This is a list of T cell receptor beta chains from one sample in a study of blood T cell repertoires in COVID-19. The data were produced by immunoSEQ multiplex PCR, yet TCRdb's version contains in-frame clones alone and is incomplete. The sample carries 200,000 or so clones, 80% to 90% recorded once. The material sequenced was peripheral blood. The receptors here all came from a human donor with active or convalescent COVID-19. The donor label of this sample is uncertain. Both conserved end residues are part of each CDR3. The D gene is left open where the match is weak. Clone size is stated in some rows and not others, as once, few, many or a class when expanded.

d_gene	abundance	v_gene	j_gene	CDR3nt	CDR3aa
TRBD2	-	TRBV5-1	TRBJ2-3	TGCGCCAGCAGCTGGATTCTAGCGGGGAACACAGATACGCAGTATTTT	CASSWILAGNTDTQYF
TRBD2	-	TRBV7-3	TRBJ2-3	TGTGCCAGCAGCTTATTTGCTAGCGGGAGCCAAGATACGCAGTATTTT	CASSLFASGSQDTQYF
TRBD2	-	TRBV9	TRBJ2-2	TGTGCCAGCAGCCGAGGGACTAGCGTTGGCACCGGGGAGCTGTTTTTT	CASSRGTSVGTGELFF
-	-	TRBV28	TRBJ2-2	TGTGCCAGCAGTTCCACTACCACCGGGGAGCTGTTTTTT	CASSSTTTGELFF
TRBD2	-	TRBV6-4	TRBJ2-7	TGTGCCAGCAGTGTGACTAGCGGGAGTTACGAGCAGTACTTC	CASSVTSGSYEQYF
-	-	TRBV9	TRBJ2-2	TGTGCCAGCAGCGTAGAAGGACTTTCCACCGGGGAGCTGTTTTTT	CASSVEGLSTGELFF
TRBD2	-	TRBV6-1	TRBJ2-5	TGTGCCAGCAGTGTTCTAGCGGGAGCCCCAGGACCGGAGACCCAGTACTTC	CASSVLAGAPGPETQYF
-	few	TRBV12-2	TRBJ2-2	TGTGCAAGTCGCTATATAGCGGGAGGGCCCGACGGGGAGCTGTTTTTT	CASRYIAGGPDGELFF
TRBD1	-	TRBV24-1	TRBJ2-1	TGTGCCACCAGTGACCCTGGACAGGGGAGGAACAATGAGCAGTTCTTC	CATSDPGQGRNNEQFF
-	once	TRBV13	TRBJ2-7	TGTGCCAGCAGCACCCAAGGGGACGAGCAGTACTTC	CASSTQGDEQYF
-	-	TRBV5-1	TRBJ1-3	TGCGCCAGCACGGCTGGGTTCGACTCGTCTGGAAACACCATATATTTT	CASTAGFDSSGNTIYF
TRBD2	few	TRBV18	TRBJ2-7	TGTGCCAGCTCACCAGTAGCGGGAGGGCCCCACGAGCAGTACTTC	CASSPVAGGPHEQYF
-	-	TRBV4-1	TRBJ1-2	TGCGCCAGCAGCCAAGTTCAGGCGGGGAACTATGGCTACACCTTC	CASSQVQAGNYGYTF
-	-	TRBV4-1	TRBJ1-1	TGCGCCAGCAGCCAACAGGCGAACACTGAAGCTTTCTTT	CASSQQANTEAFF
-	-	TRBV6-5	TRBJ1-2	TGTGCCAGCAGTTACCTCAATAGGGGCTATGGCTACACCTTC	CASSYLNRGYGYTF
TRBD1	-	TRBV27	TRBJ1-6	TGTGCCAGCAGGACAGGACAGGGTTACTCACCCCTCCACTTT	CASRTGQGYSPLHF
-	-	TRBV2	TRBJ2-5	TGTGCCAGATTAGCGATCCAAGAGACCCAGTACTTC	CARLAIQETQYF
-	once	TRBV19	TRBJ1-3	TGTGCCAGTAGCCCCCGAGGCAGGGCCTCTGGAAACACCATATATTTT	CASSPRGRASGNTIYF
TRBD1	-	TRBV2	TRBJ1-5	TGTGCCAGCAGCGGGACAGGGGTTCAGCCCCAGCATTTT	CASSGTGVQPQHF
-	-	TRBV3-1/TRBV3-2	TRBJ1-4	TGTGCCAGCAGCCAAGAGGGCAGTAACCCAACTAATGAAAAACTGTTTTTT	CASSQEGSNPTNEKLFF
TRBD1	-	TRBV7-2	TRBJ1-2	TGTGCCAGCGGCCGGGACAGGAACTATGGCTACACCTTC	CASGRDRNYGYTF